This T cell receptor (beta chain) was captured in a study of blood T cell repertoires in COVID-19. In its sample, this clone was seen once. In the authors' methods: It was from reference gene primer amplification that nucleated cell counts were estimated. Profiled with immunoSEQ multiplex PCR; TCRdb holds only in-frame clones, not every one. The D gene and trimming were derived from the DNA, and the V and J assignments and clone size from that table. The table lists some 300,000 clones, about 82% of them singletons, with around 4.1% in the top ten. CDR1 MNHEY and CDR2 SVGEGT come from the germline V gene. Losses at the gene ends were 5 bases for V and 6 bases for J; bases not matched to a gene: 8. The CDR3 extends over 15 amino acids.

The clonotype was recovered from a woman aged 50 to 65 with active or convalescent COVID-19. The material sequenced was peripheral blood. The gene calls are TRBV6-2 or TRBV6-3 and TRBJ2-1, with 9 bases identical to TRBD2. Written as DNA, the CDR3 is TGTGCCAGCAGTCTAGGACTAGCGTTGTCCAATGAGCAGTTCTTC. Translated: CASSLGLALSNEQFF.